This T cell receptor beta chain was identified in a study of cytotoxic CD8 clonotypes in ibrutinib-treated CLL. Trimming left V 2 bases short and J 3 bases short, with 6 bases between. This CDR3 is 13 amino acids long. Germline-derived CDR1 and CDR2 are MNHEY and SMNVEV (reference sequence). A note on this clone: What it binds is unknown.

Study observations and caveats: Rising at ibrutinib response, clonality subsequently fell back toward baseline at progression.

Assay used: immunoSEQ multiplex PCR; TCRdb lists only in-frame clones, some missing. In the table there are about 25,000 clones, roughly 85% of which are singletons. This sample comprised PBMCs, obtained after 24 months of ibrutinib treatment. V usage is TRBV27 and J usage is TRBJ2-3; D is unresolved. This TCR derives from a human donor with chronic lymphocytic leukemia. CDR3 DNA: TGTGCCAGCAGTTTAGTGGGAACAGATACGCAGTATTTT. Its translation is CASSLVGTDTQYF.